This record looks at one TCR beta chain sequence and its context. No antigen is known for it. TCRdb keeps only in-frame clones here, not all; method: immunoSEQ multiplex PCR. The repertoire holds under 80,000 clones, with about 91% as singletons. The data were taken from a study of OX40 agonist ivuxolimab in advanced cancers. CDR1 and CDR2 (germline): SGDLS, YYNGEE. The CDR3 sequence is 14 residues long. Trimming stripped 4 bases from V and 6 bases from J, with 14 bases between. Points from the study as a whole: CD8+ T cells showed, on average, more clonal expansion than CD4+ cells. Partly responding patients at 0.1-3.0 mg/kg showed some of the smallest clonal expansion.

This TCR derives from an adult with an advanced solid tumor such as melanoma, head and neck, liver or kidney cancer. The sequenced sample was CD4+ or CD8+ T cells sorted from blood, obtained in a trial of the OX40 agonist ivuxolimab. This rearrangement joins TRBV9 to TRBJ1-5; D is ambiguous. The CDR3, as DNA: TGTGCCAGCAGCCCTACCTCTGACGTTCAGCCCCAGCATTTT. It codes for CASSPTSDVQPQHF. Full variable domain (rest looked up from reference TRBV9 and TRBJ1-5): DSGVTQTPKHLITATGQRVTLRCSPRSGDLSVYWYQQSLDQGLQFLIQYYNGEERAKGNILERFSAQQFPDLHSELNLSSLELGDSALYFCASSPTSDVQPQHFGDGTRLSIL.